This T cell receptor (beta chain) was sequenced in a study of blood T cell repertoires in COVID-19 (dated by TCRdb to about 2020). For the study in its entirety: Samples from collaborators originated in the United States, Italy and Spain and spanned both the acute and convalescent phases of COVID-19. The prospective study material was composed of cDNA or gDNA derived from T cells, B-cell-depleted T cells, or PBMCs. Deeply sampled blood TCRbeta repertoires from subjects exposed to, actively infected with, or recovered from COVID-19 were included in the dataset. A freely available public database, intended as a resource for researchers studying the immune response to SARS-CoV-2, is where the repertoires were released. Samples were obtained from the ongoing ImmuneRACE study (first 160 participants) and from about 1,300 subjects provided by 6 global collaborators. Sample metadata almost always included a de-identified subject ID, COVID-19 status, age in years and sex. HLA class I and class II types, where available, came from metadata supplied by the sample provider rather than from assay-based typing.

Counted from cysteine to phenylalanine, this CDR3 has 16 amino acids. Only the CDR3 DNA stays, 48 bases, in frame from base 1. The V end gives up 3 bases and the J end 3 bases, leaving 9 bases in the junction not matched to a gene. As encoded in the germline V gene (reference sequence), CDR1 is LNHDA while CDR2 is SQIVND. Study-wide conclusions, independent of this receptor: Clinical and demographic metadata were provided uncurated, with the amount varying by source and participant.

Enrolling through a virtual design, the prospective study's participants ranged in age from roughly 18 to 89 years and lived across about two dozen United States geographic areas. Cohort assignment in the prospective study relied on participant-reported clinical history from a screening survey and a study questionnaire. Exposed participants had been in contact with someone with a PCR-confirmed or clinician-diagnosed COVID-19 case within 2 weeks of study entry. Each participant in the prospective study had whole blood, serum and a nasopharyngeal or oropharyngeal swab collected by mobile phlebotomists. Prospective study participants could optionally give additional blood draws and questionnaires over an approximately two-month period. Blood samples from the prospective study were shipped frozen or at room temperature prior to DNA extraction. This clone has more than one count but fewer than ten. Its cognate antigen has yet to be identified. It has no much larger one-base neighbor in the sample; base qualities were not kept.

TCRbeta CDR3 regions were amplified from genomic DNA using the immunoSEQ Assay, a bias-controlled multiplex PCR. In the paper's pipeline: The number of nucleated cells in each sample was estimated from the amplification of reference gene primers within the assay. Sequence reads were collapsed and filtered to measure the absolute abundance of every unique TCRbeta CDR3 rearrangement. Productive Simpson clonality was computed per sample as the square root of Simpson's diversity index over productive rearrangements. TCRdb mirrors the immuneACCESS table, restricted to in-frame sequences. Some clones are absent from its copies; in checked studies, under half trace to an unresolved V gene, and the reason for the others is unknown. V and J calls and clone size are as listed in that table; D and trimming were resolved from the DNA. Across this sample there are 150,000 or so clones, with roughly 87% seen only once. Approximately 4.3% of the sample rests with the top ten.

Sequencing was done on a sample of PBMCs or T cells enriched from blood (not recorded which). The chain is assembled from TRBV19 and TRBJ2-5; TRBD1 lines up with 8 middle nucleotides. The sequence was collected from a woman aged 35 to 49 who had been exposed to COVID-19. The DNA sequence is TGTGCCAGTAGTATCAGGGGGCGCATTTTAGAAGAGACCCAGTACTTC. This codes for CASSIRGRILEETQYF.